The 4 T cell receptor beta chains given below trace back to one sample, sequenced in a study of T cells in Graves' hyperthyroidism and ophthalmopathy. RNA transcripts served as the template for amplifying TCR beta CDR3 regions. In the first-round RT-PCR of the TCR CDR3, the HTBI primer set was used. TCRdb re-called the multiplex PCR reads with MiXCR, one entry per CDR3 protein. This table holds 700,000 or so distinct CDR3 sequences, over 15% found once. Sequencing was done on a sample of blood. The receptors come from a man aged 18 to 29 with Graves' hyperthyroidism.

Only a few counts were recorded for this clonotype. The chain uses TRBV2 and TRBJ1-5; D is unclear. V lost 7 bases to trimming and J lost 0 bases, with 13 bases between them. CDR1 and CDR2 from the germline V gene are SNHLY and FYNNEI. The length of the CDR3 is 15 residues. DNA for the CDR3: TGTGCCAGCACCGAAGGAAGGAATAGCAATCAGCCCCAGCATTTT. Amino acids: CASTEGRNSNQPQHF.

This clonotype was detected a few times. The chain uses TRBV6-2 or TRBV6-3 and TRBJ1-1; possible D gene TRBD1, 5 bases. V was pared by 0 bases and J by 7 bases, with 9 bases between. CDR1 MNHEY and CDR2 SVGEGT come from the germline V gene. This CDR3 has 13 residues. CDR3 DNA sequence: TGTGCCAGCAGTTACTCGGGACGCAGTGAAGCTTTCTTT. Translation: CASSYSGRSEAFF.

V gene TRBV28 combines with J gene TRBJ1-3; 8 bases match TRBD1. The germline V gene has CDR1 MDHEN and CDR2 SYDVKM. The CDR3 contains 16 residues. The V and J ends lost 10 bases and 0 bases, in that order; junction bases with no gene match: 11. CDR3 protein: CATHSPTGASGNTIYF. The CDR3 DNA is TGTGCCACCCACAGCCCGACAGGGGCCTCTGGAAACACCATATATTTT.

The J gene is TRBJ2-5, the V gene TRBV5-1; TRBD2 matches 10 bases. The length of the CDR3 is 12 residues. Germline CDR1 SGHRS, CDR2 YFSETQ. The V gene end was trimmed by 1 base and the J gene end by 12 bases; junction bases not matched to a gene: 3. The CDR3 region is CASSLLAGDEYF. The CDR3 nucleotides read TGCGCCAGCAGCTTGCTAGCGGGAGACGAGTACTTC. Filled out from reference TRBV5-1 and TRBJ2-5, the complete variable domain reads KAGVTQTPRYLIKTRGQQVTLSCSPISGHRSVSWYQQTPGQGLQFLFEYFSETQRNKGNFPGRFSGRQFSNSRSEMNVSTLELGDSALYLCASSLLAGDEYFGPGTRLLVL.